This TCR beta chain was captured by sequencing in a study of shared clonotypes between healthy human individuals. Study-wide findings and caveats: It was observed that 5% to 6% of naive CD4 clonotypes were shared across a few donors.

Produced via immunoSEQ multiplex PCR; TCRdb's table is partial and in-frame only. Seen here are around 2.1 million clones, more than 90% observed once, and the top ten hold roughly 0.13%. This CDR3 is 15 amino acids long. V was clipped by 4 bases and J by 1 base, with 11 bases between them. From germline, CDR1 is SGHRS and CDR2 YFSETQ. With respect to this clone: As yet, its antigen is unknown.

V is TRBV5-1 and J is TRBJ2-2; D is perhaps TRBD1 (6 bases). The sample comprised naive CD4+ T cells sorted from blood. Subset indicated: CD45RA+ positively selected. This receptor was identified in a man between 18 and 35 years old in good health. CDR3 sequence: CASSQSGQNTGELFF. CDR3 DNA sequence: TGCGCCAGCAGCCAATCGGGACAGAACACCGGGGAGCTGTTTTTT.